The present T cell receptor beta chain was sequenced within a study of beta chain features in type 1 diabetes. Trimming pared 6 bases from V and 0 bases from J, leaving 8 bases between. The V gene's germline CDR1 is MRHNA and CDR2 SNTAGT. The CDR3 consists of 13 residues. Expressed TCRB transcripts were sequenced, since all the RNA that had been isolated was reverse transcribed. Clones were sequenced by immunoSEQ multiplex PCR, and TCRdb holds only the in-frame ones, with some missing. This sample has fewer than 150,000 clones; about 7% occur once, and the top ten carry approximately 1.4%. Input material: central memory CD4+ T cells from blood. V gene TRBV6-4 combines with J gene TRBJ1-1, with a weak D call TRBD1 (5 bases). The source is a woman between 25 and 40 years old in good health. In DNA, the CDR3 is TGTGCCAGCAGCCCGACAGTGAACACTGAAGCTTTCTTT. Protein: CASSPTVNTEAFF.